These T cell receptor beta chains were read from a single sample in a study of tumor and adjacent non-tumor tissue in lung cancer. TCRdb processed the multiplex PCR reads anew with MiXCR; each CDR3 protein has one entry. This table has around 76,000 distinct CDR3 sequences, over 65% appearing once. Input material: distant non-tumor lung tissue. These receptors originate from a man between 65 and 85 years old with non-small cell lung cancer. Both conserved end residues are part of each CDR3. D genes are given only for firm matches. Part of the rows lack a size; the others show once, few, many or a class for expanded clones.

v_gene	j_gene	abundance	d_gene	CDR3aa	CDR3nt
TRBV4-3	TRBJ2-4	.	.	CASSQRGAKNIQYF	TGCGCAAGCAGCCAGAGAGGAGCCAAAAACATTCAGTACTTC
TRBV11-1	TRBJ2-1	.	.	CASSSGVGNVQSF	TGTGCAAGCAGCTCGGGAGTTGGCAATGTGCAGTCCTTC
TRBV12-5	TRBJ1-5	.	.	CASGLALYQPQRF	TGTGCTAGTGGTTTGGCCCTTTATCAGCCCCAGCGTTTT
TRBV11-2	TRBJ2-1	.	.	CANSLQVVGNEQFF	TGTGCCAACAGCTTACAGGTAGTAGGCAATGAGCAGTTCTTC
TRBV11-2	TRBJ2-1	.	.	CANSPDNEQFF	TGTGCCAACAGTCCGGACAATGAGCAGTTCTTC
TRBV5-6	TRBJ2-7	.	TRBD1	CVSSSVARDRTYKQYF	TGTGTCAGCAGCTCCGTTGCCCGGGACAGGACCTACAAGCAGTACTTC
TRBV5-6	TRBJ2-1	.	.	CASSLGLSNGVRSEQFF	TGTGCCAGCAGCTTGGGGTTGAGTAACGGGGTGAGAAGTGAGCAGTTCTTC
TRBV11-2	TRBJ2-7	.	TRBD1	CASNSGTGPSYEQYF	TGTGCCAGCAACTCCGGGACAGGGCCCTCCTACGAGCAGTACTTC
TRBV28	TRBJ2-3	few	.	CASNSPRAPSTDTRYF	TGTGCCAGCAATAGTCCGCGCGCGCCTAGCACTGATACGCGGTATTTT
TRBV6-1	TRBJ1-5	.	.	CASSGRVGNQPQHF	TGTGCCAGCAGTGGAAGGGTGGGCAATCAGCCCCAGCATTTT
TRBV12-3/TRBV12-4	TRBJ2-1	many	TRBD2	CASSFPQRDHNEQFF	TGTGCCAGCAGTTTCCCTCAGCGGGACCACAATGAGCAGTTCTTC
TRBV4-1	TRBJ2-4	.	TRBD1	CARSGTGDLSNIQYF	TGCGCTAGGAGCGGGACAGGGGATTTGAGTAACATTCAGTACTTC
TRBV6-5	TRBJ2-1	many	TRBD2	CASSYSMVAGMFNEQFF	TGTGCCAGCAGTTACTCGATGGTAGCGGGAATGTTCAATGAGCAGTTCTTC
TRBV2	TRBJ1-6	.	TRBD1	CASSGSGGNSPLHF	TGTGCCAGCAGTGGGTCAGGGGGGAATTCACCCCTCCACTTT
TRBV6-6	TRBJ1-5	.	.	CASRLGYPQHF	TGTGCCAGCAGGCTAGGATATCCCCAGCATTTT
TRBV7-8	TRBJ1-5	few	.	CASSFTGFGQPQHF	TGTGCCAGCAGCTTCACAGGGTTCGGTCAGCCCCAGCATTTT
TRBV11-2	TRBJ2-2	.	TRBD2	CVSSIHGGTDGELFF	TGTGTCAGCAGCATACACGGGGGGACTGACGGGGAGCTGTTTTTT
TRBV6-2/TRBV6-3	TRBJ2-1	.	TRBD2	CTSRVTSGRASYNEQFF	TGTACCAGCAGAGTGACTAGCGGAAGGGCCTCCTACAATGAGCAGTTCTTC
TRBV11-2	TRBJ2-3	.	.	CASGSQGFSDTHYF	TGTGCCAGCGGCTCACAAGGGTTCTCAGATACGCATTATTTT
TRBV10-1	TRBJ2-3	.	.	CASSEGAAGTDMQYF	TGCGCCAGCAGTGAAGGGGCGGCTGGCACAGATATGCAGTATTTT
TRBV2	TRBJ2-1	.	TRBD2	CTSTWTSAYNEQFF	TGTACCAGCACTTGGACTAGCGCCTACAATGAGCAGTTCTTC
TRBV6-6	TRBJ2-3	many	.	CATAGMARPDTQYF	TGTGCCACCGCCGGGATGGCTAGACCAGATACGCAGTATTTT
TRBV13	TRBJ1-3	.	.	CASSLRRSFSGNTIHF	TGTGCCAGCAGCTTAAGGAGGAGTTTCTCTGGAAATACCATACATTTT
TRBV20-1	TRBJ2-3	few	TRBD2	CSASGRDTHYF	TGCAGTGCTAGCGGGAGGGATACGCACTATTTT
TRBV11-2	TRBJ2-7	once	.	CVSSLGNGTYEQYF	TGTGTCAGCAGTTTAGGTAACGGGACCTACGAGCAGTATTTC
TRBV6-5	TRBJ2-5	.	.	CAISHRVGGQETQYF	TGTGCCATCAGTCATAGGGTTGGGGGCCAAGAGACCCAGTACTTC
TRBV29-1	TRBJ1-6	medium-sized	TRBD1	CSVKTGDSSPLHF	TGCAGCGTTAAGACAGGGGATAGTTCACCCCTCCACTTT
TRBV11-2	TRBJ1-1	few	.	CASSFTNSRDTEAFF	TGTGCCAGCAGCTTCACCAATTCAAGGGACACCGAAGCTTTCTTT
TRBV6-6	TRBJ2-6	.	.	CASSPTVSGANVLTF	TGTGCCAGCAGTCCCACCGTCTCTGGGGCCAACGTCCTGACTTTC
TRBV28	TRBJ2-3	.	TRBD2	CASSFLSGSLSDTRYF	TGTGCCAGCAGTTTTCTGAGCGGGAGTTTGTCAGATACGCGGTATTTT
TRBV4-3	TRBJ2-4	.	.	CASSQTEAKNIQYF	TGCGCCAGCAGCCAAACAGAAGCCAAAAACATTCAGTACTTC
TRBV11-2	TRBJ2-7	.	.	CASSLDLGALYEQYF	TGTGCCAGCAGTTTAGATCTGGGGGCCCTCTACGAGCAGTACTTC
TRBV6-5	TRBJ1-1	once	.	CVNSYSRAWGEITEAFF	TGTGTCAACAGTTACTCTCGGGCGTGGGGGGAGATCACTGAGGCTTTCTTT
TRBV11-2	TRBJ2-2	.	.	CASSLAGTGIAGDLFF	TGTGCCAGCAGCTTAGCGGGCACAGGCATTGCCGGGGATCTGTTTTTT
TRBV11-3	TRBJ1-1	.	TRBD1	CTSSFWDRTLNTEAFF	TGTACCAGCAGCTTCTGGGACAGAACCTTGAACACTGAAGCCTTCTTT
TRBV12-3/TRBV12-4	TRBJ1-3	once	TRBD1	CASSRPGTGFSSGNTIYF	TGTGCTAGCAGTCGTCCCGGGACAGGGTTCAGCTCTGGAAACACCATATATTTT
TRBV10-2	TRBJ2-7	.	.	CASSVGRDRLEQYF	TGCGCCAGCAGTGTGGGCAGGGATCGTCTCGAGCAATACTTC
TRBV11-2	TRBJ1-2	.	.	CASSATRGNYCYTF	TGTGCCAGCTCGGCGACACGGGGTAACTATTGCTACACCTTC
TRBV30	TRBJ2-2	.	TRBD2	CAWSVSGSTGELFF	TGTGCCTGGAGTGTAAGCGGGAGCACTGGGGAGCTGTTTTTT
TRBV29-1	TRBJ1-1	once	.	CRVVIQKKNEAFF	TGCAGAGTTGTTATCCAGAAGAAAAATGAAGCTTTCTTT
TRBV6-1	TRBJ2-2	.	.	CASRPLRLKAGELCF	TGTGCCAGCAGACCATTAAGGCTGAAAGCCGGGGAGCTGTGTTTT
TRBV28	TRBJ2-5	.	.	CASSLRTWGMETQYF	TGTGCCAGCAGTTTGCGAACATGGGGCATGGAGACCCAGTACTTC
TRBV20-1	TRBJ1-5	few	.	CSAKGGSDQPQHF	TGCAGTGCCAAGGGGGGGAGTGATCAGCCCCAGCATTTT
TRBV12-3/TRBV12-4	TRBJ1-6	many	TRBD1	CASKPGQYNSPLHF	TGTGCCAGCAAGCCGGGACAGTATAATTCACCCCTCCACTTT
TRBV6-2/TRBV6-3	TRBJ2-3	few	.	CSSSYQPQPQYF	TGTTCCAGCAGTTATCAGCCCCAGCCCCAGTATTTT
TRBV13	TRBJ2-1	.	.	CASSPTPWTYNEQFF	TGTGCCAGCAGCCCCACACCGTGGACTTACAATGAGCAGTTCTTC